This T cell receptor (beta chain) was retrieved from a study of cytomegalovirus exposure and HLA in healthy donors. On this clone: Its target is not known.

Germline CDR1 and CDR2: MNHEY and SVGAGI. This CDR3 is 14 amino acids long. V dropped 5 bases and J dropped 5 bases, with 15 bases sitting between them. Study-wide results and caveats: Diagnosis of cytomegalovirus status made by the classifier reportedly showed high specificity and sensitivity. A later analysis appeared to link common viral pathogens to several of the most significant clusters. Reports indicate that TCR beta sequences accurately predicted the HLA-A and HLA-B alleles of most subjects.

Use of 60 Vbeta and 13 Jbeta primers characterized the PCR. Sequencing used immunoSEQ multiplex PCR; TCRdb keeps in-frame clones, though not all of them. The repertoire has approximately 150,000 clones, approximately 81% of them found once; the top ten carry roughly 2.5%. The chain carries TRBV6-5 and TRBJ2-5; a weak D match, TRBD2 (5 bases). Sequenced input: PBMCs. The TCR sequence derives from a man between 25 and 39 years old in good health and CMV-seropositive. In nucleotides, the CDR3 is TGTGCCAGCAGTCTAACTAGACCGGGGGAGACCCAGTACTTC. This sequence encodes CASSLTRPGETQYF.